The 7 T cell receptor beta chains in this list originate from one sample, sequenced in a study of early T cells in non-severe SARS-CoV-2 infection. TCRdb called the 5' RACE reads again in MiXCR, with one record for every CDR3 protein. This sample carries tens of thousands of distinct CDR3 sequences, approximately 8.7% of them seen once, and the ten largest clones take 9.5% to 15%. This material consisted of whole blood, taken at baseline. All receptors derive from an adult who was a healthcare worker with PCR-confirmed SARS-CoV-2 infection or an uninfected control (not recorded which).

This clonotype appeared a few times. As DNA, the CDR3 is TGTGCCAGCAGCTGGAGGTCGCGGAACAATTCACCCCTCCACTTT. Its translation is CASSWRSRNNSPLHF. The J gene is TRBJ1-6, the V gene TRBV11-2; no firm D call. Germline CDR1 is SGHAT and CDR2 is FQNNGV. CDR3 length: 15 residues. V was shortened by 4 bases and J by 7 bases, with 14 bases between the two germline ends.

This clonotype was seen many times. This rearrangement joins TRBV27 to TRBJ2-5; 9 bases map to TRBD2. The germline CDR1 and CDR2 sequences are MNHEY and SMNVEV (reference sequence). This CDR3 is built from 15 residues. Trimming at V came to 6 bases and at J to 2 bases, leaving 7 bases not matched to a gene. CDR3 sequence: CASSPTSGPQETQYF. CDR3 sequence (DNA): TGTGCCAGCAGCCCGACTAGCGGCCCACAAGAGACCCAGTACTTC.

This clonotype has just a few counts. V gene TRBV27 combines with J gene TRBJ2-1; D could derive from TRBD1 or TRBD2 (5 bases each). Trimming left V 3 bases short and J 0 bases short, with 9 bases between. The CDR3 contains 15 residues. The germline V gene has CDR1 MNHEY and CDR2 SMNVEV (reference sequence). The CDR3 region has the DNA TGTGCCAGCAGTTTGGGGGAAAGCTCCTACAATGAGCAGTTCTTC. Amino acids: CASSLGESSYNEQFF.

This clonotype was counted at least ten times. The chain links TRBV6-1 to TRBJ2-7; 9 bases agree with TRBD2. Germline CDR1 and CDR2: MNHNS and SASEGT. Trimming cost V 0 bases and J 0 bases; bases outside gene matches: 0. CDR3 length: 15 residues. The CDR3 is CASSEASGGSYEQYF. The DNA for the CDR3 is TGTGCCAGCAGTGAAGCTAGCGGGGGCTCCTACGAGCAGTACTTC.

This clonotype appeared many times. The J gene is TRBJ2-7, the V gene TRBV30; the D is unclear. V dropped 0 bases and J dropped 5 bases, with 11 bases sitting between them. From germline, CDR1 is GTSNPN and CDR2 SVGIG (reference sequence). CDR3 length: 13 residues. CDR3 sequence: CAWSVSAPDEQYF. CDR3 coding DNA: TGTGCCTGGAGTGTAAGTGCCCCAGACGAGCAGTACTTC.

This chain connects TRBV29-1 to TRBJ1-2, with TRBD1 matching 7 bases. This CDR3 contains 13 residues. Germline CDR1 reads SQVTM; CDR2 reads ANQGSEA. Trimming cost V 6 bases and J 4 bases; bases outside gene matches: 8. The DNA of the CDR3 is TGCAGCGTGGACAGGAAGGTCTCCTATGGCTACACCTTC. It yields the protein CSVDRKVSYGYTF.

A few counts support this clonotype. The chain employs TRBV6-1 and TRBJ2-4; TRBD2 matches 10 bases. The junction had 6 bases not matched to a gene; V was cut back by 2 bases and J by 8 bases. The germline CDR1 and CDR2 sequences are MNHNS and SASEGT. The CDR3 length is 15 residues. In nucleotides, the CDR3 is TGTGCCAGCAGTGAAAAGCGGGGGGGCTCCGACATTCAGTACTTC. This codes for CASSEKRGGSDIQYF.